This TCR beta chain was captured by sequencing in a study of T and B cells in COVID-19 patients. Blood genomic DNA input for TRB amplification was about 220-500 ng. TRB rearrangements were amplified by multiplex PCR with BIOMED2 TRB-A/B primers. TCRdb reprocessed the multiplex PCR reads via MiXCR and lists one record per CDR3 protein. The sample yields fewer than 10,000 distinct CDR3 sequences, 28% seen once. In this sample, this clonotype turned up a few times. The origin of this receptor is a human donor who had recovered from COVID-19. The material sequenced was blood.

This CDR3 is CASSLQGAGELFF. Here the CDR3 DNA reads TGCGCCAGCAGCTTACAGGGCGCCGGGGAGCTGTTTTTT. The chain recombines TRBV5-1 with TRBJ2-2; weak D call: TRBD1 (6 bases). V lost 2 bases to trimming and J lost 6 bases, with 8 bases between them. The germline V gene encodes CDR1 SGHRS and CDR2 YFSETQ. CDR3 length: 13 amino acids.